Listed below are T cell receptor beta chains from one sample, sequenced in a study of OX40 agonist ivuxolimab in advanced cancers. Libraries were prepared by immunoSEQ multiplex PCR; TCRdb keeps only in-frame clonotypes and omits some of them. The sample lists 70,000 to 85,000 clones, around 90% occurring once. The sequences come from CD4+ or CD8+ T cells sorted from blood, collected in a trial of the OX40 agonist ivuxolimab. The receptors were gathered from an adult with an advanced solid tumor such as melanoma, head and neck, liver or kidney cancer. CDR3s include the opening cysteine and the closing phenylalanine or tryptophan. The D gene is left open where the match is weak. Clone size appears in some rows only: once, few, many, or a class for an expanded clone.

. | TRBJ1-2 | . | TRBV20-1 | CSAGGPYGYTF | TGCAGTGCTGGGGGCCCCTATGGCTACACCTTC
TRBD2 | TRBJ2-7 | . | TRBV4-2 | CASSPAGGSGEQYF | TGTGCCAGCAGCCCAGCGGGAGGATCCGGCGAGCAGTACTTC
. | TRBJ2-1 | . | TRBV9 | CASSPSGTYNEQFF | TGTGCCAGCAGCCCTTCCGGGACGTACAATGAGCAGTTCTTC
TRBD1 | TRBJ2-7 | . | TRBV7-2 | CASSLGTGAGEQYF | TGTGCCAGCAGCTTGGGGACAGGGGCTGGCGAGCAGTACTTC
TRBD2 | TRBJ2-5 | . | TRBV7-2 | CASNPLAGGPKTQYF | TGTGCCAGCAACCCACTAGCGGGAGGGCCTAAGACCCAGTACTTC
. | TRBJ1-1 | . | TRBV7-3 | CASSLTGLQGNTEAFF | TGTGCCAGCAGCTTAACGGGGCTGCAGGGGAACACTGAAGCTTTCTTT
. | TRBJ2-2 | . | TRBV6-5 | CASSYSYLTGELFF | TGTGCCAGCAGTTACAGTTATCTCACCGGGGAGCTGTTTTTT
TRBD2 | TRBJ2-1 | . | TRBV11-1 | CASTSRLAGVFYNEQFF | TGTGCCAGCACCTCGAGACTAGCGGGAGTATTTTACAATGAGCAGTTCTTC
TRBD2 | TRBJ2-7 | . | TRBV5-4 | CASSRTSGSYEQYF | TGTGCCAGCAGCCGGACTAGCGGGAGCTACGAGCAGTACTTC
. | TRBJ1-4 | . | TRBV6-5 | CASMSGGATNEKLFF | TGTGCCAGCATGTCGGGGGGTGCAACTAATGAAAAACTGTTTTTT
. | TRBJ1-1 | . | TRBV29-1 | CSVARMNTEAFF | TGCAGCGTTGCCCGGATGAACACTGAAGCTTTCTTT
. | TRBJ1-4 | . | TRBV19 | CASSIGKSPSANEKLFF | TGTGCCAGTAGTATAGGTAAAAGTCCGTCGGCTAATGAAAAACTGTTTTTT
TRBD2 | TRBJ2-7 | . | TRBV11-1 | CASSLGGLAGDEQYF | TGTGCCAGCAGCTTAGGGGGTCTAGCGGGAGACGAGCAGTACTTC
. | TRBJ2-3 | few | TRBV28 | CASSLSGTDTQYF | TGTGCCAGCAGTTTATCCGGGACAGATACGCAGTATTTT
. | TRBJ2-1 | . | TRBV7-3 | CASSTTGTPYNEQFF | TGTGCCAGCAGCACAACCGGGACGCCTTACAATGAGCAGTTCTTC
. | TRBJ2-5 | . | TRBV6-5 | CASSSRATETQYF | TGTGCCAGCAGCTCCCGGGCAACGGAGACCCAGTACTTC
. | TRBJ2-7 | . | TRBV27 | CASGWTEQYF | TGTGCCAGCGGTTGGACCGAGCAGTACTTC
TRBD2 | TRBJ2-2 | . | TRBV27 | CASSLFSGSTGELFF | TGTGCCAGCAGTTTATTTAGCGGGAGCACCGGGGAGCTGTTTTTT
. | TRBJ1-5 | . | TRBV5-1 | CASSLEGGSNQPQHF | TGCGCCAGCAGCTTGGAGGGGGGCTCGAATCAGCCCCAGCATTTT
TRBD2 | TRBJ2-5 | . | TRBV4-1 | CASSLQEGGLRETQYF | TGCGCCAGCAGCCTCCAAGAGGGAGGGTTACGGGAGACCCAGTACTTC
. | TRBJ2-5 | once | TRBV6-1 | CASMDLVRSETQYF | TGTGCCAGCATGGATCTGGTAAGGTCAGAGACCCAGTACTTC
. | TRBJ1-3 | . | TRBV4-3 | CASSQEGGNTIYF | TGCGCCAGCAGCCAAGAGGGTGGAAACACCATATATTTT
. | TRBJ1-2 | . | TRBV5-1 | CASSLAGVPSNYGYTF | TGCGCCAGCAGCTTGGCCGGGGTACCATCTAACTATGGCTACACCTTC
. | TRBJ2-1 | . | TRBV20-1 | CSKSKYNEQFF | TGCAGTAAATCAAAGTACAATGAGCAGTTCTTC
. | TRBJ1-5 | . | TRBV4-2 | CASSQEVHGVSNQPQHF | TGTGCCAGCAGCCAAGAAGTACACGGGGTTAGCAATCAGCCCCAGCATTTT
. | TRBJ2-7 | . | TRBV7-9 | CASSSGAYEQYF | TGTGCCAGCAGCAGTGGGGCCTACGAGCAGTACTTC
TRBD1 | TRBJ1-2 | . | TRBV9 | CASSEQGANYGYTF | TGTGCCAGCAGCGAGCAGGGGGCAAACTATGGCTACACCTTC
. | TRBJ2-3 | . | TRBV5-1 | CASSLVAGLGTDTQYF | TGCGCCAGCAGCTTGGTGGCGGGGCTTGGCACAGATACGCAGTATTTT
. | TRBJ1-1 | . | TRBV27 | CASSNRENTEAFF | TGTGCCAGCAGTAACAGGGAGAACACTGAAGCTTTCTTT
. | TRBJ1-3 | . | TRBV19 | CASSIDVRRYSGNTIYF | TGTGCCAGTAGTATAGATGTTCGCCGATACTCTGGAAACACCATATATTTT
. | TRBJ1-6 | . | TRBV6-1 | CASSEGAYNSPLHF | TGTGCCAGCAGTGAAGGGGCGTATAATTCACCCCTCCACTTT
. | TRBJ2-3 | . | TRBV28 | CASRGTSLDTQYF | TGTGCCAGCAGGGGGACTTCCTTAGATACGCAGTATTTT
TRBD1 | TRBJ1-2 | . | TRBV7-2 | CASSLRGTGDYGYTF | TGTGCCAGCAGCTTAAGGGGGACAGGGGACTATGGCTACACCTTC
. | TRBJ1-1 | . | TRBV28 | CASSPIEDTEAFF | TGTGCCAGCAGCCCGATTGAGGACACTGAAGCTTTCTTT
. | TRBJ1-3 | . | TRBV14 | CASSDRRKSSGNTIYF | TGTGCCAGCAGCGACCGACGGAAGAGCTCTGGAAACACCATATATTTT
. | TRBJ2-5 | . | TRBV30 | CAWSGQETQYF | TGTGCCTGGAGCGGGCAAGAGACCCAGTACTTC
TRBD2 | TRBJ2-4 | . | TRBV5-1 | CASSLGLAGPKQYF | TGCGCCAGCAGCTTGGGGCTAGCGGGACCCAAACAGTACTTC
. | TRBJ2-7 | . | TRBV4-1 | CASSQDRARIYEQYF | TGCGCCAGCAGCCAAGATCGGGCTAGAATATACGAGCAGTACTTC
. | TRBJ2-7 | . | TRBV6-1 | CASSDGTESYEQYF | TGTGCCAGCAGTGACGGCACAGAAAGTTACGAGCAGTACTTC
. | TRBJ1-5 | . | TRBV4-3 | CASSQDSGYSNQPQHF | TGCGCCAGCAGCCAAGATTCCGGGTATAGCAATCAGCCCCAGCATTTT
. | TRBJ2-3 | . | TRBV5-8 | CASSYRWVADTQYF | TGTGCCAGCAGCTACCGATGGGTGGCAGATACGCAGTATTTT
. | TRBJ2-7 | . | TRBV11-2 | CASSQPGLPSEQYF | TGTGCCAGCAGCCAACCGGGACTCCCTTCCGAGCAGTACTTC
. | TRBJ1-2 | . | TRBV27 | CASSLSAPGYGYTF | TGTGCCAGCAGTTTATCTGCGCCTGGGTATGGCTACACCTTC
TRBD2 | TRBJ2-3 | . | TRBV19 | CASSIGGRAVDTQYF | TGTGCCAGTAGTATTGGCGGGAGGGCCGTAGATACGCAGTATTTT
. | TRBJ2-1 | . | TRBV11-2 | CASSLANEQFF | TGTGCCAGCAGCTTGGCAAATGAGCAGTTCTTC
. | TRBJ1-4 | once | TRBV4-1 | CASSQDGGGLDEKLFF | TGCGCCAGCAGCCAAGATGGGGGGGGGCTAGATGAAAAACTGTTTTTT
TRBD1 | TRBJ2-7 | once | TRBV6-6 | CASSEDGTAIYEQYF | TGTGCCAGCAGCGAAGATGGGACAGCGATCTACGAGCAGTACTTC
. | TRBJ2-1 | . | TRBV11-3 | CASSLAQSWNNEQFF | TGTGCCAGCAGCTTAGCTCAAAGTTGGAACAATGAGCAGTTCTTC
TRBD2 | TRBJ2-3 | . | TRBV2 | CASSESASTSASTDTQYF | TGTGCCAGCAGTGAATCCGCCTCGACTAGCGCTAGCACAGATACGCAGTATTTT
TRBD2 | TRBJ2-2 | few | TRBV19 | CASSKTPSGNTGELFF | TGTGCCAGTAGTAAAACCCCTAGCGGGAACACCGGGGAGCTGTTTTTT
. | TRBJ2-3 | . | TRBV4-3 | CASSQDHHRDTQYF | TGCGCCAGCAGCCAAGATCACCACCGAGATACGCAGTATTTT
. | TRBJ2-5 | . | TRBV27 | CASSPSPGQLKTQYF | TGTGCCAGCAGCCCATCCCCGGGACAACTCAAGACCCAGTACTTC
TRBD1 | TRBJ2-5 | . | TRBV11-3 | CASSLGQGAQETQYF | TGTGCCAGCAGCTTAGGTCAGGGGGCACAAGAGACCCAGTACTTC
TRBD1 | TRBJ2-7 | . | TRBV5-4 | CASSLAVAGGAEQYF | TGTGCCAGCAGCTTGGCCGTGGCAGGGGGCGCCGAGCAGTACTTC
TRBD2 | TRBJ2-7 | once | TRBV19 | CASSGRTSGSHEQYF | TGTGCCAGTAGTGGAAGGACTAGCGGGAGCCACGAGCAGTACTTC
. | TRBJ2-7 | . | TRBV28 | CASSFSGQRMYEQYF | TGTGCCAGCAGTTTTTCGGGTCAGAGGATGTACGAGCAGTACTTC
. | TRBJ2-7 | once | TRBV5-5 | CASSLSGTTYEQYF | TGTGCCAGCAGCTTATCCGGGACAACCTACGAGCAGTACTTC
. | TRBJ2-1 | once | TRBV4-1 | CASSHVGQSSYNEQFF | TGCGCCAGCAGCCACGTCGGTCAGAGCTCCTACAATGAGCAGTTCTTC